This T cell receptor beta chain comes out of a study of patients and donors after allogeneic stem cell transplantation. Trimming removed 6 bases from V and 6 bases from J; junction bases left unmatched: 9. This CDR3 is 15 amino acids long. This clonotype was seen a few times. TCRdb redid the calling of the RT-PCR reads with MiXCR, one entry per CDR3 protein. The sample includes 150,000 to 200,000 distinct CDR3 sequences, roughly 31% of them seen just once. The chain joins TRBV12-3 or TRBV12-4 to TRBJ2-1, with TRBD2 matching 9 bases. Source material: blood, either unsorted or a sorted T cell fraction (not recorded which). The TCR comes from a human donor who was either an allogeneic HSCT recipient or a stem cell or donor lymphocyte infusion donor (not recorded which). It is not recorded whose cells these are; they may come from a transplant donor. The CDR3, as DNA: TGTGCCAGCAGACCCCGGACTAGCGAACGCAATGAGCAGTTCTTC. Its protein product is CASRPRTSERNEQFF.